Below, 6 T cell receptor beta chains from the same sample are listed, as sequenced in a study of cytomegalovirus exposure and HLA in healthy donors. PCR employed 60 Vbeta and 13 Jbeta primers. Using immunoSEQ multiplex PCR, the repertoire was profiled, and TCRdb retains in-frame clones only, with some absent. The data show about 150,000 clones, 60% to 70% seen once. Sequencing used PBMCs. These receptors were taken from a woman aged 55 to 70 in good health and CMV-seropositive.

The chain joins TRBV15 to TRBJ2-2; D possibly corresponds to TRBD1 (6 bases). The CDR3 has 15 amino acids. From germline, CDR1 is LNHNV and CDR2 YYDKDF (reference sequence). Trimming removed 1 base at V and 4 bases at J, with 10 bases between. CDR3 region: CATSRVRGSTGELFF. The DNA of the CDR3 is TGTGCCACCAGCAGAGTGAGGGGGTCCACCGGGGAGCTGTTTTTT. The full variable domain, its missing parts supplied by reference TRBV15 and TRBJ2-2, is DAMVIQNPRYQVTQFGKPVTLSCSQTLNHNVMYWYQQKSSQAPKLLFHYYDKDFNNEADTPDNFQSRRPNTSFCFLDIRSPGLGDTAMYLCATSRVRGSTGELFFGEGSRLTVL.

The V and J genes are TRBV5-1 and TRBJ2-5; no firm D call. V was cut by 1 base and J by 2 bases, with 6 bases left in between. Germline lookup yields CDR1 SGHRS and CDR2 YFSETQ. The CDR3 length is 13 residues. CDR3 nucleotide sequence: TGCGCCAGCAGCTTGCGTCTTCAAGAGACCCAGTACTTC. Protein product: CASSLRLQETQYF.

This CDR3 reads CSVEDLRTGGFTDTQYF. The CDR3 bases are TGCAGCGTTGAAGATCTTAGGACAGGGGGGTTCACAGATACGCAGTATTTT. The V gene is TRBV29-1, the J gene TRBJ2-3; TRBD1 matches 10 bases. V lost 0 bases and J lost 2; bases outside the gene matches: 8. Germline CDR1 reads SQVTM; CDR2 reads ANQGSEA. The CDR3 has 17 residues.

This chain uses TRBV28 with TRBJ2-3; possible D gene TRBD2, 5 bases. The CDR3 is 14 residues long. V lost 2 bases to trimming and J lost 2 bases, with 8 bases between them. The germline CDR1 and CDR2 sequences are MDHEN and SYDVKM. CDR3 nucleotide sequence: TGTGCCAGCAGTTTAGACGGGGTCACAGATACGCAGTATTTT. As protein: CASSLDGVTDTQYF.

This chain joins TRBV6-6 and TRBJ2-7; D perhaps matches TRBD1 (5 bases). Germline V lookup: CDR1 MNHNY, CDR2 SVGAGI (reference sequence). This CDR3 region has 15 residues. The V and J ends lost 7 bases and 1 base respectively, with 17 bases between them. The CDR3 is CASKTSGAPSYEQYF. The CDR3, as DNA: TGTGCCAGCAAAACATCTGGGGCTCCGTCCTACGAGCAGTACTTC.

Here the CDR3 reads CASSVGTGFGELFF. The CDR3 nucleotides are TGTGCCAGCAGCGTCGGGACAGGGTTCGGGGAGCTGTTTTTT. J is TRBJ2-2 and V is TRBV9; 9 bases match TRBD1. This CDR3 comprises 14 residues. The ends lost 2 bases at V and 7 bases at J; junction bases unmatched: 3. Germline values: CDR1 SGDLS, CDR2 YYNGEE.